This record looks at one T cell receptor beta chain sequence and its context. Its recognized antigen is unknown. No much larger clone is present one base from it, and per-base qualities are unavailable. Patients were selected for having adequate residual fresh-frozen tumor tissue and more than two years of available survival data. Molecular status otherwise varied across the glioblastoma patients, but none of them carried an isocitrate dehydrogenase mutation. PBMC were collected before vaccination, two weeks after the third vaccination, and at tumor progression if tumor progression occurred. The Qiagen DNeasy Blood extraction Kit was used to extract genomic DNA. This specimen comes from a study of glioma-infiltrating T cells after dendritic cell vaccination (dated by TCRdb to the mid-2010s). Study-level background: The cohort included around 15 glioblastoma patients drawn from Phase I and II dendritic cell vaccination trials, of whom 9 were newly diagnosed and 6 had recurrent disease. Autologous tumor lysate-pulsed dendritic cell vaccination was administered to the patients between 2003 and 2012. To make the vaccine, monocyte-derived dendritic cells were cultured for 6 to 8 days with IL-4 and GM-CSF and then pulsed overnight with autologous tumor lysate. Patients received three intradermal dendritic cell vaccine injections at biweekly intervals in the arm below the axilla. Tumor-infiltrating lymphocyte content was quantified and tumor and blood repertoires were compared in dendritic cell-vaccinated glioblastoma patients by deep sequencing of TCR beta CDR3 regions. Survival after dendritic cell vaccination was correlated with TCR sequencing metrics such as TIL content and the overlap between tumor and blood repertoires. The investigation overall reported the following: The cohort was small and heterogeneous, and full blood and tumor sets were available for few patients, with initial-recurrent tumor pairs available for even fewer patients. The response model built on TCR overlap across three groups was characterized as speculative, with prospective validation still needed. No direct relationship between TCR clonality and survival was found, suggesting that a diverse polyclonal response may matter. After dendritic cell vaccination, a higher estimated pretreatment TIL content predicted longer time to progression and longer overall survival.

CDR1 MNHEY and CDR2 SMNVEV are derived from the germline V gene (reference sequence). Unmatched junction bases come to 22, with V trimmed by 2 bases and J by 6 bases. The CDR3, cysteine through phenylalanine, is 21 amino acids long. Only the CDR3 part of the read is kept: 63 bases, read in frame from the first base. The immunoSEQ assay amplified TCRB CDR3 regions from about 2 micrograms of genomic DNA, or from all available DNA when less than that amount was available. The multiplex PCR relied on 60 forward primers for TCR V beta segments and 13 reverse primers for J beta segments. To estimate reads per starting template, synthetic control templates were spiked into each sample at limiting dilution. The Illumina HiSeq System generated 87 bp sequencing reads. On the authors' methods: To remove PCR and sequencing errors, closely related sequences were merged with a nearest neighbor algorithm. TCR overlap was defined as the percentage of unique tumor TCR beta sequences that were also present in the same patient's peripheral blood. TCRdb stores this immuneACCESS table with in-frame sequences only. Part of the clones is absent; in the studies checked, under half of the shortfall reflects unresolved V genes, and no reason is known for the rest. V, J and clone size reflect that table, while D and trimming were determined from the DNA. The sample has about 92,000 clones on record, approximately 84% of them singletons. The top ten hold approximately 15% of the sample.

This material consisted of blood, taken before dendritic cell vaccination. This receptor chain uses TRBV27 and TRBJ2-7, with 13 bases aligning to TRBD2. The receptor was derived from a human donor with glioblastoma. The encoded CDR3 is CASSLLLGLAGVHPILREQYF. Here is the DNA: TGTGCCAGCAGTTTACTTTTAGGACTAGCGGGGGTTCACCCTATTCTACGCGAGCAGTACTTC.